The sample holds one count of the clone carrying this T cell receptor beta chain. These data come from a study of blood T cell repertoires in COVID-19. The table came from immunoSEQ multiplex PCR; TCRdb's copy has only in-frame clones and leaves some out. Among hundreds of thousands of clones listed, approximately 78% were seen once. This CDR3 contains 13 residues. V gave up 3 bases and J gave up 9 bases, with 14 bases separating them. CDR1 and CDR2 from the germline V gene are KGHSH and LQKENI. This chain links TRBV18 with TRBJ2-5; D is undetermined. This receptor was obtained from a man in his forties who had been exposed to COVID-19. Specimen: PBMCs or T cells enriched from blood (not recorded which). The CDR3 DNA is TGTGCCAGCTCACCCGAGGCAGTACCATCCCAGTACTTC. This translates into CASSPEAVPSQYF.